Reported below is one TCR beta chain. Its antigen remains unidentified. The data were taken from a study of beta chain features in type 1 diabetes. Trimming removed 1 base from V and 4 bases from J, with 14 bases in between. This CDR3 contains 15 residues. The germline V gene has CDR1 SGHAT and CDR2 FQNNGV. The whole isolated RNA underwent reverse transcription, so sequencing captured expressed TCRB transcripts. Approximately 3.7 million reads per sample on average were obtained from naive, central memory and regulatory T cell samples. The protocol was immunoSEQ multiplex PCR, while the TCRdb copy is restricted to in-frame clones and leaves out a portion. The sample includes 140,000 to 150,000 clones, about 13% of them seen just once. Every sorted population was more than 95% pure. General study findings and limits: Researchers cautioned that cDNA sequencing could over-represent cells with high TCR expression. People with Type 1 diabetes carried modestly yet significantly shorter TCRB CDR3s in all four CD4+ subsets. Lower insertion and higher deletion counts appeared at VDJ junctions in type 1 diabetes patients.

This chain joins TRBV11-2 and TRBJ2-7, with a tentative D call TRBD1 (5 bases). The sequence derives from a young man with type 1 diabetes. The source material was central memory CD4+ T cells from blood. The CDR3 bases are TGTGCCAGCAGCTTAGGACCAGGGATAATGTACGAGCAGTACTTC. This encodes CASSLGPGIMYEQYF. The whole variable domain, remainder taken from reference TRBV11-2 and TRBJ2-7, is EAGVAQSPRYKIIEKRQSVAFWCNPISGHATLYWYQQILGQGPKLLIQFQNNGVVDDSQLPKDRFSAERLKGVDSTLKIQPAKLEDSAVYLCASSLGPGIMYEQYFGPGTRLTVT.